This is a list of T cell receptor beta chains from one sample in a study of T cells after yellow fever vaccination. MiXCR, run by TCRdb on the 5' RACE reads, gives a single entry per CDR3 protein. The sample comprises fewer than 400,000 distinct CDR3 sequences, about 6.2% of which are singletons, and 15% rests with the top ten. The material sequenced was PBMCs, taken 5 days after the yellow fever booster vaccination. The receptors shown here come from a man aged 25 to 45 who received the YFV17D yellow fever vaccine. Both conserved end residues are part of each CDR3. Each record gives: D gene, J gene, clone size, V gene, CDR3 protein, CDR3 DNA. The D gene is left open where the match is weak. Size is stated for part of the rows, as once, few or many counts, or as a class when the clone is expanded.

D gene: TRBD1; J gene: TRBJ2-7; clone size: NA; V gene: TRBV15; CDR3 protein: CATSAGGAYEQYF; CDR3 DNA: TGTGCCACCAGCGCAGGGGGCGCTTACGAGCAGTACTTC
D gene: NA; J gene: TRBJ2-5; clone size: NA; V gene: TRBV5-1; CDR3 protein: CASPQETQYF; CDR3 DNA: TGCGCCAGCCCCCAAGAGACCCAGTACTTC
D gene: NA; J gene: TRBJ2-1; clone size: many; V gene: TRBV7-2; CDR3 protein: CASSFGGQYNEQFF; CDR3 DNA: TGTGCCAGCAGCTTCGGGGGACAATACAATGAGCAGTTCTTC
D gene: TRBD1; J gene: TRBJ2-7; clone size: few; V gene: TRBV5-1; CDR3 protein: CASSLHLGTGGYEQYF; CDR3 DNA: TGCGCCAGCAGCTTGCATTTAGGGACAGGGGGGTACGAGCAGTACTTC
D gene: TRBD2; J gene: TRBJ2-7; clone size: NA; V gene: TRBV7-2; CDR3 protein: CASSLALRTSGRGYEQYF; CDR3 DNA: TGTGCCAGCAGCTTAGCGCTGCGGACTAGCGGGAGGGGCTACGAGCAGTACTTC
D gene: TRBD1; J gene: TRBJ2-1; clone size: few; V gene: TRBV25-1; CDR3 protein: CASSGTGINEQFF; CDR3 DNA: TGTGCCAGCAGTGGGACAGGGATCAATGAGCAGTTCTTC
D gene: TRBD1; J gene: TRBJ2-7; clone size: NA; V gene: TRBV29-1; CDR3 protein: CSVGDRGTYEQYF; CDR3 DNA: TGCAGCGTTGGGGACAGGGGGACCTACGAGCAGTACTTC
D gene: TRBD2; J gene: TRBJ2-3; clone size: NA; V gene: TRBV7-2; CDR3 protein: CASSLRDYLATQYF; CDR3 DNA: TGTGCCAGCAGCTTACGGGACTACCTAGCTACGCAGTATTTT
D gene: TRBD1; J gene: TRBJ2-1; clone size: few; V gene: TRBV4-3; CDR3 protein: CASSQMDRDRNEQFF; CDR3 DNA: TGCGCCAGCAGCCAAATGGACAGGGATAGAAATGAGCAGTTCTTC
D gene: TRBD2; J gene: TRBJ2-1; clone size: many; V gene: TRBV5-1; CDR3 protein: CASSLGTGTSGSYEQFF; CDR3 DNA: TGCGCCAGCAGCTTGGGGACCGGGACTAGCGGGAGCTATGAGCAGTTCTTC
D gene: NA; J gene: TRBJ2-1; clone size: many; V gene: TRBV5-1; CDR3 protein: CASSWEPLGFYNEQFF; CDR3 DNA: TGCGCCAGCAGCTGGGAACCACTAGGTTTCTACAATGAGCAGTTCTTC
D gene: TRBD1; J gene: TRBJ2-7; clone size: NA; V gene: TRBV20-1; CDR3 protein: CSAARPGGTYEQYF; CDR3 DNA: TGCAGTGCCGCCCGGCCAGGGGGCACCTACGAGCAGTACTTC
D gene: TRBD2; J gene: TRBJ2-3; clone size: many; V gene: TRBV7-6; CDR3 protein: CASSGWTSGRARTDTQYF; CDR3 DNA: TGTGCCAGCAGCGGATGGACTAGCGGGAGGGCCCGGACAGATACGCAGTATTTT
D gene: TRBD2; J gene: TRBJ2-2; clone size: few; V gene: TRBV20-1; CDR3 protein: CSAIETSGRAGELFF; CDR3 DNA: TGCAGTGCTATAGAGACTAGCGGGAGAGCCGGGGAGCTGTTTTTT
D gene: TRBD1; J gene: TRBJ2-5; clone size: NA; V gene: TRBV4-3; CDR3 protein: CASSPSRTGLETQYF; CDR3 DNA: TGCGCCAGCAGCCCGTCCAGGACAGGGCTAGAGACCCAGTACTTC
D gene: NA; J gene: TRBJ1-5; clone size: NA; V gene: TRBV20-1; CDR3 protein: CSARVTGNQPQHF; CDR3 DNA: TGCAGTGCTAGAGTTACCGGGAATCAGCCCCAGCATTTT
D gene: NA; J gene: TRBJ1-2; clone size: many; V gene: TRBV6-2/TRBV6-3; CDR3 protein: CASSRLQGYTF; CDR3 DNA: TGTGCCAGCAGTCGATTACAAGGCTACACCTTC
D gene: NA; J gene: TRBJ1-3; clone size: few; V gene: TRBV10-1; CDR3 protein: CASSESQLGNTIYF; CDR3 DNA: TGCGCCAGCAGTGAGAGTCAACTTGGAAACACCATATATTTT
D gene: TRBD2; J gene: TRBJ2-1; clone size: NA; V gene: TRBV5-6; CDR3 protein: CASSRQSASGSFRYNEQFF; CDR3 DNA: TGTGCCAGCAGCCGCCAATCGGCTAGCGGGAGTTTCAGGTACAATGAGCAGTTCTTC
D gene: NA; J gene: TRBJ2-7; clone size: few; V gene: TRBV20-1; CDR3 protein: CSAKTEEQYF; CDR3 DNA: TGCAGTGCTAAAACGGAGGAGCAGTACTTC
D gene: NA; J gene: TRBJ2-7; clone size: few; V gene: TRBV10-3; CDR3 protein: CAAGTGTYEQYF; CDR3 DNA: TGTGCCGCTGGGACGGGAACCTACGAGCAGTACTTC
D gene: TRBD2; J gene: TRBJ2-5; clone size: many; V gene: TRBV6-5; CDR3 protein: CASSYSGTSTETQYF; CDR3 DNA: TGTGCCAGCAGTTACTCGGGGACTAGCACAGAGACCCAGTACTTC
D gene: NA; J gene: TRBJ1-5; clone size: many; V gene: TRBV27; CDR3 protein: CASSLRGGKYQPQHF; CDR3 DNA: TGTGCCAGCAGTTTAAGGGGGGGGAAATATCAGCCCCAGCATTTT
D gene: TRBD2; J gene: TRBJ2-1; clone size: few; V gene: TRBV18; CDR3 protein: CASSPQGAGYNEQFF; CDR3 DNA: TGTGCCAGCTCACCACAGGGAGCGGGATACAATGAGCAGTTCTTC
D gene: NA; J gene: TRBJ2-7; clone size: many; V gene: TRBV10-3; CDR3 protein: CAISESTYEQYF; CDR3 DNA: TGTGCCATCAGTGAGTCCACCTACGAGCAGTACTTC
D gene: TRBD2; J gene: TRBJ2-7; clone size: NA; V gene: TRBV20-1; CDR3 protein: CSARRLAGAYEQYF; CDR3 DNA: TGCAGTGCTAGAAGACTAGCGGGAGCCTACGAGCAGTACTTC
D gene: TRBD1; J gene: TRBJ2-7; clone size: few; V gene: TRBV5-6; CDR3 protein: CASSLLGRGLIGGEQYF; CDR3 DNA: TGTGCCAGCAGCTTGCTGGGCAGGGGGCTTATCGGTGGCGAGCAGTACTTC
D gene: TRBD1; J gene: TRBJ1-5; clone size: NA; V gene: TRBV5-1; CDR3 protein: CASRPGTGDRYSNQPQHF; CDR3 DNA: TGCGCCAGCAGACCCGGGACAGGGGATCGCTATAGCAATCAGCCCCAGCATTTT
D gene: TRBD1; J gene: TRBJ2-2; clone size: many; V gene: TRBV4-3; CDR3 protein: CASGRTGPNTGELFF; CDR3 DNA: TGCGCCAGCGGAAGGACAGGGCCGAACACCGGGGAGCTGTTTTTT
D gene: NA; J gene: TRBJ2-3; clone size: many; V gene: TRBV7-2; CDR3 protein: CASSGDLDTQYF; CDR3 DNA: TGTGCCAGCAGCGGGGATCTAGATACGCAGTATTTT
D gene: TRBD2; J gene: TRBJ2-6; clone size: many; V gene: TRBV20-1; CDR3 protein: CSARGSGANVLTF; CDR3 DNA: TGCAGTGCGCGGGGGAGTGGGGCCAACGTCCTGACTTTC
D gene: TRBD2; J gene: TRBJ2-7; clone size: few; V gene: TRBV11-2; CDR3 protein: CASSLDWGGTYEQYF; CDR3 DNA: TGTGCCAGCAGCTTAGATTGGGGAGGGACCTACGAGCAGTACTTC
D gene: TRBD1; J gene: TRBJ2-5; clone size: many; V gene: TRBV29-1; CDR3 protein: CSVLGTAETQYF; CDR3 DNA: TGCAGCGTCCTCGGGACAGCAGAGACCCAGTACTTC
D gene: TRBD2; J gene: TRBJ2-5; clone size: many; V gene: TRBV11-2; CDR3 protein: CASSLSSIGSGSQKTQYF; CDR3 DNA: TGTGCCAGCAGCTTAAGCTCCATCGGCAGCGGGAGTCAAAAGACCCAGTACTTC
D gene: TRBD2; J gene: TRBJ2-3; clone size: many; V gene: TRBV12-3/TRBV12-4; CDR3 protein: CASRPGGGFLDTQYF; CDR3 DNA: TGTGCCAGCAGACCCGGGGGGGGCTTTTTAGATACGCAGTATTTT
D gene: TRBD1; J gene: TRBJ1-4; clone size: few; V gene: TRBV10-2; CDR3 protein: CASSTGTVGEKLFF; CDR3 DNA: TGCGCCAGCAGTACAGGGACAGTGGGTGAAAAACTGTTTTTT
D gene: TRBD1; J gene: TRBJ1-6; clone size: NA; V gene: TRBV3-1; CDR3 protein: CASSQGGTGGFSPLHF; CDR3 DNA: TGTGCCAGCAGCCAAGGGGGGACAGGGGGCTTTTCACCCCTCCACTTT